This T cell receptor beta chain was obtained from a study of shared clonotypes between healthy human individuals. Overall study findings and caveats: A few donors showed sharing of about 5.5% of naive CD4 clonotypes. The represented genetic and exposure-history diversity was limited by the small number of donors. Estimated clonotype richness was generally higher in naive than memory subsets.

Naive-designated CD8 cells lacked CD45RO, were positively enriched for CCR7, and omitted terminally differentiated effector memory CD45RA+ cells. This clone was detected once. Its antigen is as yet unknown. Original handling: Filtering of immunoSEQ junctional sequences could not match full-length read filtering. The repertoire was sequenced with immunoSEQ multiplex PCR; TCRdb's copy has only in-frame clones and lacks some. V and J calls and clone size are those listed in that table; D and trimming were worked out from the DNA. The profile shows about 590,000 clones, about 95% of them singletons. The CDR3 sequence is 13 residues long. V was trimmed by 2 bases and J by 7 bases, leaving 11 bases between them. CDR1 and CDR2 (germline): MGHRA, YSYEKL.

Sequencing input: naive CD8+ T cells sorted from blood. The receptor was isolated from a woman in her 30s in good health. The chain couples TRBV4-1 to TRBJ1-1, with D perhaps TRBD1 (6 bases). CDR3 sequence (DNA): TGCGCCAGCAGCCAAATAGGGGGGGTTGAAGCTTTCTTT. The encoded protein is CASSQIGGVEAFF.